This is a list of T cell receptor beta chains from one sample in a study of blood T cell repertoires in COVID-19. Repertoires were generated with immunoSEQ multiplex PCR, while TCRdb's copy carries only in-frame clones and drops some. The data hold 150,000 to 200,000 clones, with 60% to 80% observed a single time. Sequencing was carried out using PBMCs or T cells enriched from blood (not recorded which). The receptors here all came from a woman aged 45-65 years who had recovered from COVID-19. Each CDR3 is given with its conserved first and last residue. Fields, in order: J gene, D gene, clone size, V gene, CDR3 DNA, CDR3 protein. D genes are given only for firm matches. Only some rows state a clone size, as once, few, many or a class for expanded clones.

>TRBJ2-1|TRBD2|few|TRBV9
TGTGCCAGCAGCGTAGGACTAGCGGGGTACAATGAGCAGTTCTTC
CASSVGLAGYNEQFF
>TRBJ1-2|TRBD1|-|TRBV10-2
TGCGCCAGCACTCCTCTTCCGACAGGGTTGGCCTATGGCTACACCTTC
CASTPLPTGLAYGYTF
>TRBJ1-2|TRBD1|-|TRBV7-2
TGTGCCAGCAGCTTAGCAGGGGACAGGGCCGGGGGGTACACCTTC
CASSLAGDRAGGYTF
>TRBJ1-2|-|-|TRBV27
TGTGCCAGCAGTGAATCAGGGGAGAGAGGCTACACCTTC
CASSESGERGYTF
>TRBJ1-2|TRBD1|-|TRBV18
TGTGCCAGCTCACCGACAGGGGGCTACGACTTGAACTATGGCTACACCTTC
CASSPTGGYDLNYGYTF
>TRBJ1-5|-|-|TRBV5-6
TGTGCCAGCAGCTCCAGACTGTTCTTTAGCAATCAGCCCCAGCATTTT
CASSSRLFFSNQPQHF
>TRBJ1-6|-|-|TRBV27
TGTGCCAGCAGTTTTTGGGAGGAGTCAGCCCTCCACTTT
CASSFWEESALHF
>TRBJ1-6|-|-|TRBV15
TGTGCCACCAGCAGCGGGTCCGATAAGTGGAATTCACCCCTCCACTTT
CATSSGSDKWNSPLHF
>TRBJ1-2|-|-|TRBV5-6
TGTGCCAGCAGTCACAGGGTAGGCGGCTACACCTTC
CASSHRVGGYTF
>TRBJ2-1|-|-|TRBV6-5
TGTGCCAGCATGAGGGGGTCCCACAATGAGCAGTTCTTC
CASMRGSHNEQFF
>TRBJ2-1|-|-|TRBV19
TGTGCCAGTACCCGGGGGCTCGGGGGGCGCACCGATGAGCAGTTCTTC
CASTRGLGGRTDEQFF
>TRBJ2-1|TRBD2|-|TRBV27
TGTGCCAGCAGTCGGACTAGCGGGACGGGTAATGAGCAGTTCTTC
CASSRTSGTGNEQFF
>TRBJ2-7|TRBD2|-|TRBV27
TGTGCCAGCGGGAGCGGGAGGGGGGGAGGCTCCTACGAGCAGTACTTC
CASGSGRGGGSYEQYF